The next 18 T cell receptor beta chains were all read from a single sample in a study of blood T cell repertoires in COVID-19. Some clones are missing from TCRdb's copy, which holds only in-frame ones; the method was immunoSEQ multiplex PCR. This table has 150,000 or so clones, 85% to 95% appearing once. Sequenced: peripheral blood. The receptors were gathered from a man aged 50-60 years with acute or convalescent COVID-19.

This clone was recorded only once. J is TRBJ2-3 and V is TRBV27; TRBD2 matches 9 bases. Germline V lookup: CDR1 MNHEY, CDR2 SMNVEV (reference sequence). Losses at the gene ends were 7 bases for V and 2 bases for J; bases not matched to a gene: 7. CDR3 length: 15 amino acids. Written as DNA, the CDR3 is TGTGCCAGCAAACTAGCGGGTGGAAACACAGATACGCAGTATTTT. This encodes CASKLAGGNTDTQYF.

J is TRBJ1-1 and V is TRBV18, with 7 bases matching TRBD1. The CDR3 loop spans 19 amino acids. J gave up 1 base and V 0 bases, and 14 bases lay outside the gene matches. In germline, CDR1 is KGHSH, CDR2 LQKENI. The CDR3 nucleotides are TGTGCCAGCTCACCACCGGGCCAGTGGCAGGGGGTACCGAACACTGAAGCTTTCTTT. It yields the protein CASSPPGQWQGVPNTEAFF.

The rearrangement uses TRBV28 and TRBJ1-5; 9 bases agree with TRBD1. The CDR3 totals 17 residues. Germline CDR1 MDHEN, CDR2 SYDVKM. Trimming cost V 2 bases and J 0 bases; bases outside gene matches: 5. The CDR3 nucleotides read TGTGCCAGCAGTTTAATGGGACAGGGCTATAGCAATCAGCCCCAGCATTTT. It codes for CASSLMGQGYSNQPQHF. Full variable domain (rest looked up from reference TRBV28 and TRBJ1-5): DVKVTQSSRYLVKRTGEKVFLECVQDMDHENMFWYRQDPGLGLRLIYFSYDVKMKEKGDIPEGYSVSREKKERFSLILESASTNQTSMYLCASSLMGQGYSNQPQHFGDGTRLSIL.

The CDR3 region has the DNA TGTGCCAGCAGCTTGACTAGCGGAGCGGAGCGTAGCACAGATACGCAGTATTTT. Translation: CASSLTSGAERSTDTQYF. The gene calls are TRBV7-9 and TRBJ2-3, with TRBD2 matching over 9 bases. The junction had 10 bases not matched to a gene; V was cut back by 3 bases and J by 0 bases. Germline V lookup: CDR1 SEHNR, CDR2 FQNEAQ (reference sequence). This CDR3 region has 18 residues.

The chain employs TRBV15 and TRBJ2-2; 13 bases align to TRBD2. CDR3 length equals 17 residues. The germline V gene has CDR1 LNHNV and CDR2 YYDKDF (reference sequence). V dropped 1 base and J dropped 6; count of bases not matched to a gene: 5. The CDR3 bases are TGTGCCACCAGCAGAGGAGGGACTAGCGGGATGGCCGGGGAGCTGTTTTTT. Protein: CATSRGGTSGMAGELFF.

This sequence joins TRBV28 and TRBJ1-1; D possibly corresponds to TRBD1 (6 bases). Trimming pared 3 bases from V and 4 bases from J, leaving 15 bases between. The CDR3 spans 15 residues. CDR1 is MDHEN, CDR2 SYDVKM, per germline. The CDR3 reads CASSFPGGVLTEAFF. The CDR3 region has the DNA TGTGCCAGCAGTTTTCCGGGGGGCGTCCTCACTGAAGCTTTCTTT.

The chain couples TRBV10-3 to TRBJ1-3; possible D gene TRBD1, 5 bases. The germline gives CDR1 ENHRY, CDR2 SYGVKD. The CDR3 runs 15 residues. The V end was cut by 10 bases, the J end by 0 bases, with 16 bases between. This CDR3 is CASQTTVYSGNTIYF. CDR3 sequence (DNA): TGTGCCAGTCAGACGACAGTTTACTCTGGAAACACCATATATTTT.

Written as DNA, the CDR3 is TGTGCCAGCAGCTTAATACAGGGGGCGCCTAGCTATGGCTACACCTTC. It yields the protein CASSLIQGAPSYGYTF. The chain links TRBV7-6 to TRBJ1-2; TRBD1 aligns across 9 bases. Germline values: CDR1 SGHVS, CDR2 FNYEAQ. This CDR3 is 16 amino acids long. Germline trimming cut 2 bases from V and 4 bases from J; bases unmatched to any gene: 8.

The V gene is TRBV6-5, the J gene TRBJ2-7; 7 positions match TRBD2. V lost 6 bases and J lost 7; bases outside the gene matches: 15. Germline CDR1 is MNHEY and CDR2 is SVGAGI. The CDR3 runs 15 residues. CDR3 sequence (DNA): TGTGCCAGCAGGCCCGGGGGTGCGGGAGAGAGAGAGCAGTACTTC. This translates into CASRPGGAGEREQYF.

The chain joins TRBV13 to TRBJ2-7, with TRBD2 identical over 13 bases. The CDR3 is 19 amino acids. Germline V gives CDR1 PRHDT, CDR2 FYEKMQ (reference sequence). V shed 6 bases and J 4 bases; nucleotides not matched to a gene: 18. As DNA, the CDR3 is TGTGCCAGCAGGATATCGGGACTAGCGGGACCCCGGGGTGGGTACGAGCAGTACTTC. The encoded protein is CASRISGLAGPRGGYEQYF.

In its sample, this clone was seen a few times. The same CDR3 also results from other DNA sequences found in this sample. The V call is TRBV10-3, the J call TRBJ1-6; the match to TRBD1 covers 7 bases. Per the germline V gene, CDR1 is ENHRY and CDR2 is SYGVKD. The CDR3 is made up of 16 amino acids. V was clipped by 6 bases and J by 0 bases; unmatched bases: 5. CDR3 sequence: CAISPQGSSYNSPLHF. The DNA for the CDR3 is TGTGCCATCAGCCCACAGGGGAGCTCCTATAATTCACCCCTCCACTTT.

The chain joins TRBV5-5 to TRBJ1-2; D is unclear. Germline lookup yields CDR1 SGHKS and CDR2 YYEKEE (reference sequence). V was pared by 0 bases and J by 5 bases, with 20 bases between. The CDR3 has 17 amino acids. The CDR3 nucleotides are TGTGCCAGCAGCTTGGCCGTACGACCGTCAGGCCAGTATGGCTACACCTTC. Its protein product is CASSLAVRPSGQYGYTF.

This rearrangement joins TRBV4-3 to TRBJ2-5; TRBD2 matches 9 bases. J gave up 5 bases and V 3 bases, and 7 bases lay outside the gene matches. Per germline, CDR1 LGHNA and CDR2 YSLEER. This CDR3 is built from 15 residues. The CDR3 DNA follows: TGCGCCAGCAGCCAGAAAGCGGGGGGCGTGGAGACCCAGTACTTC. It specifies CASSQKAGGVETQYF.

The gene calls are TRBV7-3 and TRBJ2-3, with no clear D. The CDR3 has 13 amino acids. CDR1 is SGHTA and CDR2 is FQGTGA in the germline V gene. Trimming removed 4 bases from V and 2 bases from J, with 7 bases in between. Here the CDR3 DNA reads TGTGCCAGCAGCTCCCAGGCCACAGATACGCAGTATTTT. This codes for CASSSQATDTQYF.

The chain links TRBV5-1 to TRBJ2-5; the match to TRBD1 covers 11 bases. This CDR3 region has 15 residues. Trimming cost V 3 bases and J 5 bases; bases outside gene matches: 6. The germline V gene has CDR1 SGHRS and CDR2 YFSETQ. This chain's CDR3 is CASSSGQGAQETQYF. CDR3 coding DNA: TGCGCCAGCAGCTCCGGACAGGGGGCTCAGGAGACCCAGTACTTC.

The chain combines TRBV5-1 with TRBJ2-3, with 14 nucleotides matching TRBD2. V lost 0 bases, J lost 3 bases, and 9 bases stayed unmatched. CDR3 length equals 19 residues. Germline-derived CDR1 and CDR2 are SGHRS and YFSETQ. This chain's CDR3 is CASSLGLAGGPRVTDTQYF. In DNA form, the CDR3 reads TGCGCCAGCAGCTTGGGACTAGCGGGAGGGCCTAGAGTGACAGATACGCAGTATTTT. Full variable domain (missing parts from reference TRBV5-1 and TRBJ2-3): KAGVTQTPRYLIKTRGQQVTLSCSPISGHRSVSWYQQTPGQGLQFLFEYFSETQRNKGNFPGRFSGRQFSNSRSEMNVSTLELGDSALYLCASSLGLAGGPRVTDTQYFGPGTRLTVL.

The V call is TRBV27, the J call TRBJ2-7; the match to TRBD2 covers 8 bases. CDR3 length: 15 residues. V lost 3 bases to trimming and J lost 2 bases; unmatched junction nucleotides: 6. The germline CDR1 and CDR2 sequences are MNHEY and SMNVEV (reference sequence). The CDR3 reads CASSFVLAAPYEQYF. CDR3 bases: TGTGCCAGCAGTTTCGTACTAGCGGCCCCCTACGAGCAGTACTTC.

This CDR3 reads CASSSGSGNIPYEQYV. The CDR3 DNA reads TGTGCCAGCTCATCGGGTAGCGGGAATATTCCCTACGAGCAGTACGTC. The V and J genes are TRBV18 and TRBJ2-7; 8 nucleotides line up with TRBD2. Germline V gene sequence: CDR1 KGHSH, CDR2 LQKENI. After removal of 5 bases from V and 2 bases from J, the junction contained 11 bases not matched to a gene. The CDR3 covers 16 residues.